This is a list of T cell receptor beta chains from one sample in a study of CD8 T cells in ankylosing spondylitis. One entry per CDR3 protein results from TCRdb running MiXCR on the 5' RACE reads. The sample gives roughly 700,000 distinct CDR3 sequences, around 19% of which show up once; around a fifth is in the top ten. The material sequenced was blood, either unsorted or a sorted T cell fraction (not recorded which). The receptors come from a male donor with ankylosing spondylitis. Both conserved end residues are part of each CDR3. The D gene is left open where the match is weak. A clone size is listed for some rows: how often the clone was seen (once, few, many), or a class if it is expanded.

>TRBJ2-1|NA|TRBV7-8|few
TGTGCCAGCAGCTTTGGGACCACCCAGGGAAATGAGCAGTTCTTC
CASSFGTTQGNEQFF
>TRBJ1-4|NA|TRBV12-5|few
TGTGCTAGTGGTTTACTCCAGGGGTTGATAGGTGAACTGTTTTTT
CASGLLQGLIGELFF
>TRBJ1-5|NA|TRBV7-9|NA
TGTGCCAGCAGCTTAGGACAGGTAAATCAGCCCCAGCATTTT
CASSLGQVNQPQHF
>TRBJ2-7|TRBD2|TRBV20-1|few
TGCAGTGCTAGAGATTCCGCGGGAGGAGAGAACGAGCAGTACTTC
CSARDSAGGENEQYF
>TRBJ2-3|NA|TRBV20-1|few
TGCAGTGCCGGGGACTCCCAGACCAGCACAGATACGCAGTATTTT
CSAGDSQTSTDTQYF
>TRBJ2-3|NA|TRBV10-3|few
TGTGCCATCAGCCCAAGGCTGTCGGCAGATACGCAGTATTTT
CAISPRLSADTQYF
>TRBJ2-6|NA|TRBV29-1|many
TGCAGCGTTGTACTGTACAGGGTCCCGTCTGGGGCCAACGTCCTGACTTTC
CSVVLYRVPSGANVLTF
>TRBJ2-7|TRBD2|TRBV12-3/TRBV12-4|NA
TGTGCCAGCAGTTTAAGGACTAGCGGTCTCCCCTACGAGCAGTACTTC
CASSLRTSGLPYEQYF
>TRBJ1-4|TRBD1|TRBV24-1|many
TGTGCCACCAGTGAGACCGGACAGGGAGGCGAAAAACTGTTTTTT
CATSETGQGGEKLFF
>TRBJ1-6|NA|TRBV6-5|NA
TGTGCCAGCAGTTACTCCCAGGGGCAACGCCCCCTCCACTTT
CASSYSQGQRPLHF
>TRBJ1-1|NA|TRBV2|NA
TGTGCCAGCAGTCTAAGGGGGGATCTGAACACTGAAGCTTTCTTT
CASSLRGDLNTEAFF
>TRBJ1-2|NA|TRBV6-1|few
TGTGCCAGCAGTGAGCGCGCAGTCAGGGGCTATGGCTACACCTTC
CASSERAVRGYGYTF
>TRBJ2-1|NA|TRBV4-1|NA
TGCGCCAGCAGCCAAGATCGACCGGGACATGAGCAGTTCTTC
CASSQDRPGHEQFF
>TRBJ1-5|TRBD1|TRBV9|NA
TGTGCCAGCAGCGCAACAGGGGCCAATCAGCCCCAGCATTTT
CASSATGANQPQHF
>TRBJ1-2|NA|TRBV4-3|NA
TGCGCCAGCAGTCCCAAGCAGAGTCTCTATGGCTACACCTTC
CASSPKQSLYGYTF
>TRBJ1-2|NA|TRBV6-5|NA
TGTGCCAGCAGTTATGAGCAGGGGATGAATGGCTACACCTTC
CASSYEQGMNGYTF
>TRBJ1-1|TRBD1|TRBV10-3|NA
TGTGCCATCAGTGACCAGGACAGGGGTGGGACTGAAGCTTTCTTT
CAISDQDRGGTEAFF
>TRBJ1-2|NA|TRBV12-3/TRBV12-4|NA
TGTGCCAGCACCCCGGCAGGGTTCGGTGGCTACACCTTC
CASTPAGFGGYTF
>TRBJ1-3|NA|TRBV30|many
TGTGCCTGGAGGACGGCAGCGGTACGAAACACCATATATTTT
CAWRTAAVRNTIYF
>TRBJ1-2|NA|TRBV20-1|NA
TGCAGTGCCCGGGACACAGCTAACTATGGCTACACCTTC
CSARDTANYGYTF
>TRBJ1-6|NA|TRBV14|NA
TGTGCCAGCAGCCAAGTGACAGCGGGTTCACCCCTCCACTTT
CASSQVTAGSPLHF
>TRBJ2-2|NA|TRBV6-5|NA
TGTGCCAGCAGACAGGACAGGGAGCTGTTTTTT
CASRQDRELFF
>TRBJ2-1|NA|TRBV11-1|NA
TGTGCCAGCAGCTTAGCGGCCGAGAGTAAGTTTAGCGGAGTCTACAATGAGCAGTTCTTC
CASSLAAESKFSGVYNEQFF
>TRBJ2-7|NA|TRBV27|NA
TGTGCCAGCAGTTTTGAGGAGGGGAGGGAGCAGTACTTC
CASSFEEGREQYF
>TRBJ1-1|NA|TRBV29-1|many
TGCAGCGCCTTGACCGAGAACACTGAAGCTTTCTTT
CSALTENTEAFF
>TRBJ1-6|TRBD1|TRBV28|few
TGTGCCAGCAGTTTCCAGGGGGCAGCCCTCCACTTT
CASSFQGAALHF
>TRBJ1-5|TRBD1|TRBV20-1|NA
TGCAGTGCTAGGATTCCGGGACAGGGGGATCAGCCCCAGCATTTT
CSARIPGQGDQPQHF
>TRBJ2-7|NA|TRBV5-1|NA
TGCGCCAGCAGCTCCCGCGCGGAGGACTACGAGCAGTACTTC
CASSSRAEDYEQYF
>TRBJ2-3|NA|TRBV7-9|few
TGTGCCAGCAGCCAAGTCCCGTCTAGCACAGATACGCAGTATTTT
CASSQVPSSTDTQYF
>TRBJ2-7|TRBD1|TRBV4-1|NA
TGCGCCAGCAGCCATGACAGGGGGGACGAGCAGTACTTC
CASSHDRGDEQYF
>TRBJ1-1|TRBD1|TRBV7-9|NA
TGTGCCAGCAGTTACGAAACAGGGGGACGAACTGAAGCTTTCTTT
CASSYETGGRTEAFF
>TRBJ1-1|NA|TRBV3-1|NA
TGTGCCAGCAGTCCCTTACTCAAGAACACTGAAGCTTTCTTT
CASSPLLKNTEAFF
>TRBJ2-7|NA|TRBV29-1|NA
TGCAGCGTTGCCCCGGGATCCCAGGGGCAGTACTTC
CSVAPGSQGQYF
>TRBJ2-2|TRBD2|TRBV10-3|few
TGTGCCACCGCGGGGGTACGGCCGGAACCCGGGGAGCTGTTTTTT
CATAGVRPEPGELFF
>TRBJ1-5|TRBD1|TRBV5-1|few
TGCGCCAGCAGCTTGGACAGGGGACGTCAGCCCCAGCATTTT
CASSLDRGRQPQHF
>TRBJ1-1|NA|TRBV5-1|NA
TGCGCCAGCAGCTTCGCAGGGAGAGACACTGAAGCTTTCTTT
CASSFAGRDTEAFF
>TRBJ2-1|TRBD1|TRBV7-9|NA
TGTGCCAGCAGCCCATCCCGGGACAGGGGGCCAAATGAGCAGTTCTTC
CASSPSRDRGPNEQFF
>TRBJ2-1|TRBD2|TRBV11-2|NA
TGTGCCAGCAGCTTAGTGGATACTAGCGCCCCCCGTGAGCAGTTCTTC
CASSLVDTSAPREQFF